These 10 T cell receptor beta chains originate from one sample sequenced in a study of T cells in Graves' hyperthyroidism and ophthalmopathy. RNA transcripts gave rise to amplified TCR beta CDR3 regions. First-round RT-PCR targeting the TCR CDR3 was performed with the HTBI primer set. TCRdb itself ran the multiplex PCR reads through MiXCR, one entry per CDR3 protein. The profile shows 300,000 or so distinct CDR3 sequences, around 16% of them singletons. Sequenced sample: blood. Source of these receptors: a man younger than 40 with Graves' hyperthyroidism.

In regard to this clonotype: Given a much more abundant clone one base away, this may be a read error. V gene TRBV11-3 combines with J gene TRBJ1-2; no firm D call. The CDR3 length is 12 residues. The germline CDR1 and CDR2 sequences are SGHNT and YENEEA. The CDR3, as DNA: TGTGCCAGCAGCCAGGAAGCCTATGACTACACCTTC. It encodes CASSQEAYDYTF.

This clonotype was detected ten times or more. The CDR3 nucleotides are TGCAGTGCTACAGGGGCTAGCGGGAGGAGCGGGGAGACCCAGTACTTC. As protein: CSATGASGRSGETQYF. The rearrangement links TRBV20-1 to TRBJ2-5, with TRBD2 identical over 11 bases. The CDR3 runs 16 residues. Trimming took 4 bases from V and 5 from J; bases not matched to a gene: 12. The germline gives CDR1 DFQATT, CDR2 SNEGSKA (reference sequence).

The chain has TRBV28 and TRBJ1-5; D unresolved. Germline CDR1 reads MDHEN; CDR2 reads SYDVKM. The V gene lost 6 bases and the J gene lost 0 bases, with 24 bases spanning the gap. CDR3 length: 19 amino acids. CDR3 nucleotide sequence: TGTGCCAGCAGCTCCTTCGGACTCGCCAAGGGCTCTAGCAATCAGCCCCAGCATTTT. The encoded protein is CASSSFGLAKGSSNQPQHF.

The table lists this clonotype with many counts. The chain combines TRBV11-2 with TRBJ2-5, with D unclear. The germline V and J ends were trimmed by 5 bases and 9 bases, with 10 bases remaining between them. This CDR3 contains 11 residues. Germline loops: CDR1 SGHAT, CDR2 FQNNGV. CDR3 loop: CASSTRGAQYF. For the CDR3, the DNA is TGTGCCAGCAGCACGCGTGGGGCCCAGTACTTC.

The chain recombines TRBV12-3 or TRBV12-4 with TRBJ2-7, with TRBD2 as a possible D gene (6 bases). The CDR3 length is 12 residues. The V gene lost 3 bases and the J gene lost 5 bases, with 8 bases spanning the gap. CDR3 protein: CASSLTRNEQYF. In nucleotides, the CDR3 is TGTGCCAGCAGTTTGACTAGAAACGAGCAGTACTTC.

This clonotype was seen a handful of times. The chain recombines TRBV12-3 or TRBV12-4 with TRBJ2-7; the D gene is possibly TRBD2 (5 bases). The CDR3 loop spans 12 amino acids. Trimming stripped 10 bases from V and 1 base from J, with 11 bases between. CDR3 protein: CATSEGSYEQYF. As DNA, the CDR3 is TGTGCCACCTCTGAGGGATCCTACGAGCAGTACTTC.

This clonotype was counted a few times. The chain has TRBV19 and TRBJ2-3, with D perhaps matching TRBD2 (6 bases). The CDR3 spans 14 residues. Trimming stripped 6 bases from V and 6 bases from J, with 16 bases between. Germline V gene sequence: CDR1 LNHDA, CDR2 SQIVND (reference sequence). The CDR3 region has the DNA TGTGCCAGTAGGCCTACCGGGAGCGGTGATACGCAGTATTTT. It is translated as CASRPTGSGDTQYF. The entire variable domain, with the rest obtained from reference TRBV19 and TRBJ2-3, is as follows: DGGITQSPKYLFRKEGQNVTLSCEQNLNHDAMYWYRQDPGQGLRLIYYSQIVNDFQKGDIAEGYSVSREKKESFPLTVTSAQKNPTAFYLCASRPTGSGDTQYFGPGTRLTVL.

Regarding this clonotype: The germline gene is not matched at one end of the junction; a read error may be the cause. The chain joins TRBV5-1 to TRBJ1-1, with D uncertain. Germline V CDR1 and CDR2: SGHRS, YFSETQ. The CDR3 has 14 amino acids. CDR3 in amino acids: CASSLTVGSTEASF. CDR3 DNA sequence: TGCGCCAGCAGCTTGACCGTAGGAAGCACTGAAGCTTCCTTT. Full variable domain (rest looked up from reference TRBV5-1 and TRBJ1-1): KAGVTQTPRYLIKTRGQQVTLSCSPISGHRSVSWYQQTPGQGLQFLFEYFSETQRNKGNFPGRFSGRQFSNSRSEMNVSTLELGDSALYLCASSLTVGSTEASFGQGTRLTVV.

This clonotype was seen a few times. The chain couples TRBV5-6 to TRBJ2-5, with 8 nucleotides matching TRBD1. From germline, CDR1 is SGHDT and CDR2 YYEEEE. V shed 0 bases, J shed 1 base, and the junction held 5 bases outside the gene matches. The CDR3 runs to 16 residues. CDR3 loop: CASSLAGRGPQETQYF. The CDR3 DNA is TGTGCCAGCAGCTTGGCCGGCAGGGGGCCCCAAGAGACCCAGTACTTC.

At least ten counts were recorded for this clonotype. V and J are TRBV30 and TRBJ2-5, with D possibly being TRBD2 (5 bases). Germline CDR1 is GTSNPN and CDR2 is SVGIG (reference sequence). V lost 5 bases to trimming and J lost 9 bases, with 19 bases between them. The CDR3 is made up of 13 amino acids. CDR3 residues: CAWDSRQPAAQYF. CDR3 DNA: TGTGCCTGGGATTCTCGACAACCAGCGGCCCAGTACTTC.